These T cell receptor beta chains were read from a single sample in a study of response to subunit inactivated influenza vaccine. TCRdb re-derived calls from the RT-PCR reads in MiXCR, one entry per CDR3 protein. The sample consists of approximately 570,000 distinct CDR3 sequences, about 7.6% of them appearing once. The sequences come from PBMCs from blood, collected less than 30 months after vaccination. These receptors originate from a man between 50 and 69 years old who received an inactivated influenza vaccine. The CDR3 runs from the conserved cysteine through the conserved F or W. Fields, in order: clone size, V gene, D gene, J gene, CDR3 protein, CDR3 DNA. A D gene is named only where the DNA matches it firmly. Some rows mark clone size as missing; the rest say once, few, many or name a class of expanded clone.

clone_size: many; v_call: TRBV5-1; d_call: TRBD2; j_call: TRBJ2-1; cdr3_aa: CASSLGLAELGEQFF; cdr3_nt: TGCGCCAGCAGCTTAGGACTAGCGGAATTGGGTGAGCAGTTCTTC
clone_size: few; v_call: TRBV5-1; d_call: -; j_call: TRBJ2-5; cdr3_aa: CASSLVPLTGRETQYF; cdr3_nt: TGCGCCAGCAGCTTAGTCCCCTTGACAGGGAGGGAGACCCAGTACTTC
clone_size: many; v_call: TRBV20-1; d_call: -; j_call: TRBJ2-3; cdr3_aa: CSATHPGPGDTQYF; cdr3_nt: TGCAGTGCCACCCACCCGGGACCTGGTGATACGCAGTATTTT
clone_size: few; v_call: TRBV9; d_call: TRBD2; j_call: TRBJ2-3; cdr3_aa: CASSVGNSGGDTQYF; cdr3_nt: TGTGCCAGCAGCGTAGGTAATAGCGGGGGAGATACGCAGTATTTT
clone_size: -; v_call: TRBV20-1; d_call: -; j_call: TRBJ2-7; cdr3_aa: CGANGTTSYEQYF; cdr3_nt: TGCGGTGCTAACGGGACAACCTCCTACGAGCAGTACTTC
clone_size: -; v_call: TRBV5-1; d_call: -; j_call: TRBJ2-6; cdr3_aa: CASSLGGLRIAANVLTF; cdr3_nt: TGCGCCAGCAGCTTGGGGGGACTGCGAATTGCGGCCAACGTCCTGACTTTC
clone_size: few; v_call: TRBV6-1; d_call: -; j_call: TRBJ2-1; cdr3_aa: CASRGRELNEQFF; cdr3_nt: TGTGCCAGCAGGGGCCGGGAGCTCAATGAGCAGTTCTTC
clone_size: -; v_call: TRBV9; d_call: -; j_call: TRBJ2-1; cdr3_aa: CASSGARRNYNEQFF; cdr3_nt: TGTGCCAGCAGCGGAGCCCGGCGGAATTACAATGAGCAGTTCTTC
clone_size: many; v_call: TRBV4-3; d_call: TRBD2; j_call: TRBJ2-5; cdr3_aa: CASSQEYSGGQQETQYF; cdr3_nt: TGCGCCAGCAGCCAAGAATACAGCGGGGGGCAACAAGAGACCCAGTACTTC
clone_size: -; v_call: TRBV10-3; d_call: -; j_call: TRBJ2-7; cdr3_aa: CAISEGLGVNYEQYF; cdr3_nt: TGTGCCATCAGTGAGGGGCTGGGTGTTAACTACGAGCAGTACTTC
clone_size: many; v_call: TRBV15; d_call: -; j_call: TRBJ2-5; cdr3_aa: CATSRPGVRKETQYF; cdr3_nt: TGTGCCACCAGCAGACCAGGTGTGCGGAAAGAGACCCAGTACTTC
clone_size: few; v_call: TRBV29-1; d_call: TRBD1; j_call: TRBJ2-2; cdr3_aa: CSVERRDRGNTGELFF; cdr3_nt: TGCAGCGTTGAGAGGCGTGACAGGGGAAACACCGGGGAGCTGTTTTTT
clone_size: few; v_call: TRBV10-3; d_call: TRBD2; j_call: TRBJ2-2; cdr3_aa: CAISEVPGTSGRLNTGELFF; cdr3_nt: TGTGCCATCAGTGAGGTTCCCGGGACTAGCGGGAGGCTAAACACCGGGGAGCTGTTTTTT
clone_size: few; v_call: TRBV11-2; d_call: -; j_call: TRBJ2-4; cdr3_aa: CASSSRGGLDLAKNIQYF; cdr3_nt: TGTGCCAGCAGCTCGAGGGGGGGCCTTGATCTAGCCAAAAACATTCAGTACTTC
clone_size: few; v_call: TRBV7-8; d_call: TRBD2; j_call: TRBJ2-1; cdr3_aa: CASNLLAGGFDEQFF; cdr3_nt: TGTGCCAGTAACCTTTTAGCGGGGGGGTTTGATGAGCAGTTCTTC
clone_size: many; v_call: TRBV20-1; d_call: -; j_call: TRBJ1-1; cdr3_aa: CSARVGHTEAFF; cdr3_nt: TGCAGTGCTAGAGTTGGACACACTGAAGCTTTCTTT
clone_size: few; v_call: TRBV27; d_call: -; j_call: TRBJ2-7; cdr3_aa: CASSWMAGITYEQYF; cdr3_nt: TGTGCCAGCAGTTGGATGGCGGGAATAACCTACGAGCAGTACTTC
clone_size: many; v_call: TRBV12-3/TRBV12-4; d_call: -; j_call: TRBJ1-6; cdr3_aa: CASSLNGQPLHF; cdr3_nt: TGTGCCAGCAGTTTAAATGGGCAGCCCCTCCACTTT
clone_size: -; v_call: TRBV4-3; d_call: -; j_call: TRBJ2-1; cdr3_aa: CASSHSIPVNEQFF; cdr3_nt: TGCGCCAGCAGCCACTCGATACCGGTCAATGAGCAGTTCTTC
clone_size: few; v_call: TRBV3-1; d_call: -; j_call: TRBJ1-2; cdr3_aa: CASSQGENYGYTF; cdr3_nt: TGTGCCAGCAGCCAAGGGGAAAACTATGGCTACACCTTC
clone_size: -; v_call: TRBV7-9; d_call: -; j_call: TRBJ1-3; cdr3_aa: CATSILSSGNTIYF; cdr3_nt: TGTGCCACTTCAATACTCTCCTCTGGAAACACCATATATTTT
clone_size: many; v_call: TRBV28; d_call: -; j_call: TRBJ2-1; cdr3_aa: CASSFGTGRNEQFF; cdr3_nt: TGTGCCAGCAGTTTTGGGACGGGCCGCAATGAGCAGTTCTTC
clone_size: -; v_call: TRBV11-2; d_call: TRBD2; j_call: TRBJ2-1; cdr3_aa: CASSPWFVAGGLNEQFF; cdr3_nt: TGTGCCAGCAGCCCCTGGTTTGTAGCGGGGGGGCTCAATGAGCAGTTCTTC
clone_size: -; v_call: TRBV9; d_call: -; j_call: TRBJ2-7; cdr3_aa: CASSVESGFSLYEQYF; cdr3_nt: TGTGCCAGCAGCGTAGAAAGCGGGTTCTCCCTCTACGAGCAGTACTTC
clone_size: many; v_call: TRBV7-2; d_call: TRBD2; j_call: TRBJ2-1; cdr3_aa: CASSLEPGLAFNEQFF; cdr3_nt: TGTGCCAGCAGCTTAGAACCGGGACTAGCTTTCAATGAGCAGTTCTTC
clone_size: -; v_call: TRBV20-1; d_call: TRBD2; j_call: TRBJ2-5; cdr3_aa: CSAGTSGAWETQYF; cdr3_nt: TGCAGTGCTGGGACTAGCGGAGCATGGGAGACCCAGTACTTC
clone_size: few; v_call: TRBV15; d_call: -; j_call: TRBJ2-7; cdr3_aa: CATSSTGHSYEQYF; cdr3_nt: TGTGCCACCAGCTCTACGGGACACAGCTACGAGCAGTACTTC
clone_size: -; v_call: TRBV6-5; d_call: -; j_call: TRBJ2-7; cdr3_aa: CASSSGHRYEQYF; cdr3_nt: TGTGCCAGCAGTTCTGGACACCGATACGAGCAGTACTTC
clone_size: few; v_call: TRBV4-2; d_call: TRBD2; j_call: TRBJ2-1; cdr3_aa: CASSQDTSGGNNEQFF; cdr3_nt: TGTGCCAGCAGCCAAGATACCAGCGGGGGAAACAATGAGCAGTTCTTC
clone_size: many; v_call: TRBV20-1; d_call: -; j_call: TRBJ2-7; cdr3_aa: CSARDLAGKYEQYF; cdr3_nt: TGCAGTGCTAGAGATCTTGCAGGGAAATACGAGCAGTACTTC
clone_size: few; v_call: TRBV6-5; d_call: -; j_call: TRBJ2-1; cdr3_aa: CASSYVRTALGDEQFF; cdr3_nt: TGTGCCAGCAGTTACGTAAGGACAGCCCTCGGGGATGAGCAGTTCTTC
clone_size: many; v_call: TRBV27; d_call: -; j_call: TRBJ2-7; cdr3_aa: CASTSSVKEQYF; cdr3_nt: TGTGCCAGCACTTCCTCCGTTAAAGAGCAGTACTTC
clone_size: -; v_call: TRBV20-1; d_call: TRBD1; j_call: TRBJ2-7; cdr3_aa: CSARGKGASYEQYF; cdr3_nt: TGCAGTGCTAGAGGGAAGGGGGCCTCCTACGAGCAGTACTTC
clone_size: few; v_call: TRBV7-2; d_call: TRBD2; j_call: TRBJ2-7; cdr3_aa: CASSPSGRVGEQYF; cdr3_nt: TGTGCCAGCAGCCCTAGCGGGAGGGTAGGGGAGCAGTACTTC
clone_size: -; v_call: TRBV21-1; d_call: -; j_call: TRBJ1-2; cdr3_aa: CARVRDQSGYTF; cdr3_nt: TGTGCCAGGGTCCGGGACCAAAGTGGCTACACCTTC
clone_size: -; v_call: TRBV7-8; d_call: -; j_call: TRBJ2-1; cdr3_aa: CASSLYGINEQFF; cdr3_nt: TGTGCCAGCAGCTTATACGGTATCAATGAGCAGTTCTTC
clone_size: many; v_call: TRBV5-1; d_call: -; j_call: TRBJ2-7; cdr3_aa: CASSLVLGYEQYF; cdr3_nt: TGTGCCAGCAGCTTAGTCCTGGGCTACGAGCAGTACTTC
clone_size: -; v_call: TRBV4-3; d_call: -; j_call: TRBJ2-5; cdr3_aa: CASSRELDRVGETQYF; cdr3_nt: TGCGCCAGCAGCCGAGAACTGGACAGAGTAGGAGAGACCCAGTACTTC
clone_size: -; v_call: TRBV4-3; d_call: TRBD1; j_call: TRBJ2-7; cdr3_aa: CASSQDHHRGLGYEQYF; cdr3_nt: TGCGCCAGCAGCCAAGACCATCACAGGGGGCTTGGCTACGAGCAGTACTTC
clone_size: few; v_call: TRBV20-1; d_call: -; j_call: TRBJ2-6; cdr3_aa: CSATQDSGANVLTF; cdr3_nt: TGCAGTGCTACACAGGACTCTGGGGCCAACGTCCTGACTTTC
clone_size: few; v_call: TRBV9; d_call: TRBD1; j_call: TRBJ1-2; cdr3_aa: CASSPTGTGSDYGYTF; cdr3_nt: TGTGCCAGCAGCCCAACCGGGACAGGGTCTGACTATGGCTACACCTTC
clone_size: -; v_call: TRBV7-6; d_call: TRBD1; j_call: TRBJ2-7; cdr3_aa: CASSSRTGSEQYF; cdr3_nt: TGTGCCAGCAGCTCGCGGACAGGTTCCGAGCAGTACTTC